The 7 T cell receptor beta chains below all came from one sample that was sequenced in a study of cytomegalovirus exposure and HLA in healthy donors. A multiplex PCR was run with 60 Vbeta primers and 13 Jbeta primers. The method was immunoSEQ multiplex PCR; TCRdb's version includes in-frame clones alone and lacks a portion of them. The sample includes some 100,000 clones, 84% of them seen just once. The sample comprised PBMCs. These TCRs come from a woman between 18 and 30 years old in good health and CMV-seronegative.

This clone was counted a single time. The rearrangement uses TRBV6-1 and TRBJ1-5, with a weak D call TRBD1 (5 bases). The V end was cut by 6 bases, the J end by 6 bases, with 15 bases between. The CDR3 is made up of 14 amino acids. Germline V gene data show CDR1 as MNHNS and CDR2 as SASEGT. This chain's CDR3 is CASSSLTAGQPQHF. The CDR3 DNA reads TGTGCCAGCAGCTCCCTGACAGCCGGTCAGCCCCAGCATTTT.

The J gene is TRBJ1-1, the V gene TRBV7-2, with D tentatively TRBD1 (6 bases). The CDR3 runs 15 residues. CDR1 is SGHTA, CDR2 FQGNSA, per germline. Trimming removed 1 base at V and 1 base at J, with 10 bases between. CDR3 residues: CASSLGGGQNTEAFF. CDR3 sequence (DNA): TGTGCCAGCAGCTTAGGGGGGGGGCAGAACACTGAAGCTTTCTTT.

V gene TRBV4-3 combines with J gene TRBJ1-6, with a weak D call TRBD1 (5 bases). This CDR3 is 20 amino acids long. Germline lookup yields CDR1 LGHNA and CDR2 YSLEER. The V end lost 4 bases, the J end lost 7 bases, and 29 bases lay between the germline ends. CDR3 region: CASSPLPKAGRTRGNSPLHF. CDR3 coding DNA: TGCGCCAGCAGCCCCCTACCGAAGGCAGGGCGAACAAGAGGAAATTCACCCCTCCACTTT.

The chain recombines TRBV4-3 with TRBJ2-5, with D perhaps matching TRBD2 (6 bases). Per germline, CDR1 LGHNA and CDR2 YSLEER. There are 16 residues in the CDR3. The V gene lost 0 bases and the J gene lost 5 bases, with 16 bases spanning the gap. CDR3 sequence reads: CASSQDRAASVETQYF. The DNA of the CDR3 is TGCGCCAGCAGCCAAGATAGGGCCGCTAGCGTGGAGACCCAGTACTTC.

The rearrangement uses TRBV6-5 and TRBJ1-5; 8 positions agree with TRBD1. The CDR3 has 16 amino acids. The V segment lost 0 bases and the J segment 9 bases; nucleotides outside the gene matches: 10. CDR1 is MNHEY and CDR2 is SVGAGI in the germline V gene. The CDR3 nucleotides read TGTGCCAGCAGTTACTCGACACCGCAGGGGGCGATGCCCCAGCATTTT. This encodes CASSYSTPQGAMPQHF.

The chain has TRBV4-1 and TRBJ1-5, with D tentatively TRBD1 (6 bases). Looked up from germline, CDR1 is MGHRA and CDR2 is YSYEKL. V was pared by 0 bases and J by 6 bases, with 12 bases between. The CDR3 is made up of 15 amino acids. The DNA of the CDR3 is TGCGCCAGCAGCCAAGATAACAGGGCTGCTCAGCCCCAGCATTTT. As protein: CASSQDNRAAQPQHF.

The V call is TRBV4-1, the J call TRBJ2-1, with 10 bases matching TRBD2. The germline V gene has CDR1 MGHRA and CDR2 YSYEKL. Losses at the gene ends were 1 base for V and 0 bases for J; bases not matched to a gene: 6. CDR3 size: 18 residues. The CDR3 protein is CASSQGLAGQSSYNEQFF. The CDR3 nucleotides are TGCGCCAGCAGCCAAGGACTAGCGGGCCAAAGCTCCTACAATGAGCAGTTCTTC.